A selection of T cell receptor beta chains follows, all from one sample in a study of OX40 agonist ivuxolimab in advanced cancers. Measured with immunoSEQ multiplex PCR; TCRdb has only the in-frame clones, and not every one. The sample lists approximately 77,000 clones; around 91% were seen once. Sequenced here: CD4+ or CD8+ T cells sorted from blood, sampled in a trial of the OX40 agonist ivuxolimab. The origin of the receptors is an adult with an advanced solid tumor such as melanoma, head and neck, liver or kidney cancer. Both conserved end residues are trimmed from each CDR3. Each record gives: D gene, J gene, clone size, V gene, CDR3 protein. The D gene is left open where the match is weak. Clone size appears in some rows only: once, few, many, or a class for an expanded clone.

. TRBJ1-1 . TRBV10-3 AYSLGGTEAF
TRBD2 TRBJ2-2 . TRBV7-9 ASSPSGGWTGELF
TRBD2 TRBJ2-7 . TRBV11-3 ASSFERGGPNEGESYEQY
. TRBJ2-2 . TRBV2 ASSVGGTGELF
TRBD2 TRBJ2-2 . TRBV10-2 ASKLAGGYSGELF
. TRBJ2-7 . TRBV7-6 ASSFYRGGSYEQY
. TRBJ2-4 . TRBV19 ASSKQPKNIQY
TRBD1 TRBJ1-1 . TRBV5-1 ASSSGTVGEAF
TRBD1 TRBJ2-6 . TRBV4-2 ASSQDYRGSSGANVLT
. TRBJ2-7 . TRBV5-3 SRSPPGFWQY
TRBD1 TRBJ1-2 . TRBV9 ASTRGEWNGYT
. TRBJ1-2 . TRBV19 ASSIRSGIGGYT
. TRBJ1-4 once TRBV30 AWSVDTYEKLF
. TRBJ1-6 . TRBV19 ASSRWGNNSPLH
. TRBJ2-7 . TRBV7-6 ASSSGPLDYEQY
TRBD1 TRBJ2-7 . TRBV6-1 ASSEGDRLYEQY
. TRBJ1-5 . TRBV28 ASSSPGNLNQPQH
TRBD1 TRBJ1-4 . TRBV28 ASSLGDREEEKLF
. TRBJ2-7 . TRBV5-4 ASSFGPGNTYEQY
. TRBJ2-3 . TRBV29-1 SVEDFSNTQY
TRBD1 TRBJ1-1 . TRBV11-3 ASSEYRGGTEAF
TRBD1 TRBJ2-2 once TRBV29-1 SAGTQGAAGELF
. TRBJ1-2 few TRBV19 ASSIVNEGYGYT
. TRBJ1-1 . TRBV19 ASTPRGRTPNTEAF
. TRBJ2-3 . TRBV9 ASSPSRTDTQY
. TRBJ1-6 . TRBV28 ASSLGVRPDNSPLH
. TRBJ1-6 . TRBV7-9 ASSRNNSPLH
TRBD2 TRBJ2-1 . TRBV6-4 ASWTRGATFYNEQF
TRBD1 TRBJ1-1 once TRBV5-1 ASSSRTGVNTEAF
. TRBJ2-3 . TRBV30 AWNRGGDTQY
. TRBJ1-6 . TRBV28 ASRYTNSPLH
TRBD1 TRBJ2-5 . TRBV27 ASSHPPRQGGYQETQY
. TRBJ1-1 . TRBV2 ASSGQGNTEAF
. TRBJ2-7 . TRBV12-5 ASGPRAAYEQY
. TRBJ1-1 . TRBV7-9 ASSRGTFTEAF
. TRBJ1-4 . TRBV12-1 ASSFLDSFNEKLF
. TRBJ2-3 . TRBV5-6 ASSPGSTDTQY
. TRBJ2-1 . TRBV4-1 ASSQDPGGLYNEQF
. TRBJ1-2 . TRBV18 ASSPTVGVPALHGYT
TRBD2 TRBJ2-3 . TRBV7-2 ASSSPGGLRTDTQY
TRBD1 TRBJ2-7 . TRBV11-2 ASSPIRTGAAYEQY
TRBD2 TRBJ2-3 . TRBV18 ASSARLAGPTDTQY
. TRBJ1-1 . TRBV19 ASSILAGLNTEAF
. TRBJ1-5 . TRBV15 ATSNVRGYSNQPQH
. TRBJ2-2 . TRBV7-9 ASSSQGGELF
. TRBJ1-1 . TRBV11-3 ASSLAGEAF
TRBD1 TRBJ1-1 . TRBV11-3 ASSYGQAPNTEAF
TRBD1 TRBJ1-4 once TRBV11-1 ASSWTGDGEKLF
TRBD2 TRBJ2-7 . TRBV7-2 ASSLNREGEQY
. TRBJ1-5 once TRBV18 ASSQGENQPQH
. TRBJ2-5 . TRBV25-1 ASSDATLQETQY
. TRBJ1-3 . TRBV5-1 ASRSRVDGNTIY
TRBD2 TRBJ2-3 . TRBV27 ASSQRGGLGLANTDTQY
. TRBJ1-5 . TRBV6-5 ASSPGGGPGQPQH